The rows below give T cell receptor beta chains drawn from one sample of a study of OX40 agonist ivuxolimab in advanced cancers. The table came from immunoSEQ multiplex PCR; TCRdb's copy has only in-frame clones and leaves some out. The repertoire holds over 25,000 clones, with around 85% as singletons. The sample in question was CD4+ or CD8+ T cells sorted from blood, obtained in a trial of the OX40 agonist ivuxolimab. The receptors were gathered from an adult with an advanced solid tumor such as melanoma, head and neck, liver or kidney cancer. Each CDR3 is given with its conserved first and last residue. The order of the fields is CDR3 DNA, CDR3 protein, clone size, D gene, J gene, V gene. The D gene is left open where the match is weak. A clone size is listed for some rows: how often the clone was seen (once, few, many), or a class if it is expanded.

CDR3nt: TGTGCCAGCAGGCCCAACCCGGACAGGGGCATAGGGGAGCTGTTTTTT; CDR3aa: CASRPNPDRGIGELFF; abundance: .; d_gene: TRBD1; j_gene: TRBJ2-2; v_gene: TRBV28
CDR3nt: TGTGCCAGCAGCCAGGAAACTAGCGGAGGGGGAGAGACCCAGTACTTC; CDR3aa: CASSQETSGGGETQYF; abundance: .; d_gene: TRBD2; j_gene: TRBJ2-5; v_gene: TRBV13
CDR3nt: TGCGCCAGCAGCCAGGAGAGTGTTAGGGGGGTAGTGAACACCGGGGAGCTGTTTTTT; CDR3aa: CASSQESVRGVVNTGELFF; abundance: .; d_gene: .; j_gene: TRBJ2-2; v_gene: TRBV4-1
CDR3nt: TGTGCCAGCCGGCGTGTGGGGGGCTCAGACTATGGCTACACCTTC; CDR3aa: CASRRVGGSDYGYTF; abundance: once; d_gene: .; j_gene: TRBJ1-2; v_gene: TRBV28
CDR3nt: TGTGCCAGCAGTGAAGCGAACAGATCCGAGCAGTACTTC; CDR3aa: CASSEANRSEQYF; abundance: once; d_gene: .; j_gene: TRBJ2-7; v_gene: TRBV2
CDR3nt: TGTGCCAGCAGCCGAGAGAGGGGTTGGGACACTGAAGCTTTCTTT; CDR3aa: CASSRERGWDTEAFF; abundance: .; d_gene: .; j_gene: TRBJ1-1; v_gene: TRBV11-2
CDR3nt: TGTGCCTGGACCCACCAGGGTTTGGCCGAGCAGTACTTC; CDR3aa: CAWTHQGLAEQYF; abundance: .; d_gene: .; j_gene: TRBJ2-7; v_gene: TRBV30
CDR3nt: TGTGCCAGCAGTCGGACTAGCGGGAGCACAGATACGCAGTATTTT; CDR3aa: CASSRTSGSTDTQYF; abundance: .; d_gene: TRBD2; j_gene: TRBJ2-3; v_gene: TRBV6-4
CDR3nt: TGTGCCAGCAGCTCGACAGGGAAGAACGACGAGCAGTACTTC; CDR3aa: CASSSTGKNDEQYF; abundance: few; d_gene: TRBD1; j_gene: TRBJ2-7; v_gene: TRBV7-9
CDR3nt: TGTGCCAGCAGTGACCGACAGAGTAGCAATCAGCCCCAGCATTTT; CDR3aa: CASSDRQSSNQPQHF; abundance: .; d_gene: .; j_gene: TRBJ1-5; v_gene: TRBV2
CDR3nt: TGTGCCAGCAGCTTACTAGACTCCTACAATGAGCAGTTCTTC; CDR3aa: CASSLLDSYNEQFF; abundance: .; d_gene: .; j_gene: TRBJ2-1; v_gene: TRBV7-6
CDR3nt: TGTGCCACCAGACCGGGAGCTTCGAACACTGAAGCTTTCTTT; CDR3aa: CATRPGASNTEAFF; abundance: few; d_gene: .; j_gene: TRBJ1-1; v_gene: TRBV27
CDR3nt: TGTGCCAGCAGTGAATCTCTGACCAACTATGGCTACACCTTC; CDR3aa: CASSESLTNYGYTF; abundance: .; d_gene: .; j_gene: TRBJ1-2; v_gene: TRBV2
CDR3nt: TGTGCCTGGAGAGCGGGAGAGCTAGAGACCCAGTACTTC; CDR3aa: CAWRAGELETQYF; abundance: .; d_gene: TRBD2; j_gene: TRBJ2-5; v_gene: TRBV30
CDR3nt: TGTGCCAGCAGCCAAGAACTAACAGATACGCAGTATTTT; CDR3aa: CASSQELTDTQYF; abundance: .; d_gene: .; j_gene: TRBJ2-3; v_gene: TRBV4-2
CDR3nt: TGTGCCAGCAGCCGCGCCCATCTAGCGCCCCACGAGCAGTACTTC; CDR3aa: CASSRAHLAPHEQYF; abundance: .; d_gene: .; j_gene: TRBJ2-7; v_gene: TRBV27
CDR3nt: TGTGCCAGCAGCCCGACGACTAGCGGGATTAGCTACGAGCAGTACTTC; CDR3aa: CASSPTTSGISYEQYF; abundance: .; d_gene: TRBD2; j_gene: TRBJ2-7; v_gene: TRBV7-9
CDR3nt: TGTGCCAGCAGCCCCCAAGAGGTAGCGGGGACAGGCTACGAGCAGTACTTC; CDR3aa: CASSPQEVAGTGYEQYF; abundance: .; d_gene: .; j_gene: TRBJ2-7; v_gene: TRBV13
CDR3nt: TGTGCCAGCAGCCCCCGGACACGAATGAACACTGAAGCTTTCTTT; CDR3aa: CASSPRTRMNTEAFF; abundance: once; d_gene: .; j_gene: TRBJ1-1; v_gene: TRBV9
CDR3nt: TGTGCCAGCAGCGGGGGGGCAGGCTCCTACGAGCAGTACTTC; CDR3aa: CASSGGAGSYEQYF; abundance: .; d_gene: .; j_gene: TRBJ2-7; v_gene: TRBV7-8
CDR3nt: TGTGCCACCAGCAGAGATGGGCTCGACATGCGGGGTGGCTACACCTTC; CDR3aa: CATSRDGLDMRGGYTF; abundance: once; d_gene: .; j_gene: TRBJ1-2; v_gene: TRBV15
CDR3nt: TGCGCCAGCAGCTTGCTAGGGGCCTACGAGCAGTACTTC; CDR3aa: CASSLLGAYEQYF; abundance: .; d_gene: .; j_gene: TRBJ2-7; v_gene: TRBV5-1